This TCR beta chain was found in a study of shared clonotypes between healthy human individuals. Sequencing was performed with immunoSEQ multiplex PCR; in TCRdb, only in-frame clones are kept and a portion is missing. The sample shows millions of clones, 93% of them seen only once. Germline assignment: CDR1 SQVTM and CDR2 ANQGSEA. V lost 2 bases and J lost 5; bases outside the gene matches: 2. This CDR3 contains 13 residues. The sequence was collected from a man younger than 30 in good health. Some clones in this sample may be carry-over from other donors' samples. The rearrangement uses TRBV29-1 and TRBJ2-1, with TRBD2 identical over 8 bases. The sample consisted of naive CD4+ T cells from PBMCs. As for subset: CD45RA+ positively selected. This chain's CDR3 is CSVERSGDNEQFF. CDR3 DNA sequence: TGCAGCGTTGAACGTAGCGGGGACAATGAGCAGTTCTTC.